This T cell receptor (beta chain) appears in the sequencing data of a study of T-cell reconstitution after alpha-beta-depleted transplantation in children. Study findings and constraints: Reports say that about two months after transplant, the alpha-beta T cells came out of several hundred graft clones that had expanded. One year after transplant, T-cell counts and diversity came mostly from newly produced T cells. Some patients owed their high day-60 TCRbeta diversity to surviving recipient T cells and thymic progenitors.

The CDR3 covers 15 residues. The V gene's germline CDR1 is SQVTM and CDR2 ANQGSEA. Trimming took off 6 bases at V and 0 bases at J, with 18 bases between the two ends. Preparation of the TCRbeta library was carried out with unique molecular identifiers. One entry per CDR3 protein, called by TCRdb with MiXCR from the PCR reads. The data hold 440,000 or so distinct CDR3 sequences, with around 46% observed a single time. This clonotype has a count of ten or more. What it binds is unknown. The source is a girl aged 2-9 years with aplastic anemia, due to receive a stem cell transplant. Source: PBMCs, taken before TCRalphabeta/CD19-depleted stem cell transplant. V usage is TRBV29-1 and J usage is TRBJ2-7; D perhaps matches TRBD2 (6 bases). The CDR3, as DNA: TGCAGCGTCGGACTAACTAACCAAAGCTCCTACGAGCAGTACTTC. Translating gives CSVGLTNQSSYEQYF.